The sequence of this T cell receptor beta chain was determined in a study of blood T cell repertoires in COVID-19. Measured with immunoSEQ multiplex PCR; TCRdb has only the in-frame clones, and not every one. The sample records about 160,000 clones, 80% to 90% being singletons. This CDR3 has 15 residues. Germline V CDR1 and CDR2: MNHEY, SMNVEV (reference sequence). V gave up 3 bases and J gave up 5 bases, with 16 bases separating them. The V call is TRBV27, the J call TRBJ1-2; unclear D gene. The sequencing sample was made of peripheral blood. This receptor was identified in a man aged 35-49 years with acute or convalescent COVID-19. CDR3 bases: TGTGCCAGCAGTTTGGATCCGTATCCGGGGTATGGCTACACCTTC. Its translation: CASSLDPYPGYGYTF.